This T cell receptor beta chain was sequenced during a study of HIV-infected patients and healthy controls. Study results and caveats: Untreated HIV+ repertoires had roughly threefold fewer distinct CDR3s and lower Shannon diversity than healthy controls. Roughly three months of therapy was arguably too brief to observe immune reconstitution in treated samples.

cDNA was made from around 0.5 ug RNA using alpha and beta constant primers. Each of the alpha and beta chains got its own library through chain-specific third strand synthesis with indices. A 5' RACE adapter with a random hexamer and the SP2 primer site was joined to cDNA. In TCRdb, the 5' RACE reads were re-called with MiXCR into one record per CDR3 protein. Among roughly 7,400 distinct CDR3 sequences listed, 6% to 8% were seen once. There are 17 residues in the CDR3. Germline-derived CDR1 and CDR2 are SGHTA and FQGNSA. V dropped 4 bases and J dropped 5; count of bases not matched to a gene: 8. This clonotype was recorded many times. The antigen remains undetermined. This beta chain is a stray sequence in a library constructed for alpha chains; its clone size is not meaningful. Antiretroviral therapy had run roughly three months, about 14 weeks, before follow-up blood collection. No cell fractionation was done, so the repertoire covers all unsorted peripheral blood T cells. The RNA source was a roughly 2.5 ml peripheral blood draw.

Specimen: blood, collected during antiretroviral therapy. The TCR originated in an adult with HIV infection. The rearrangement uses TRBV7-2 and TRBJ2-2; 12 bases are a match to TRBD2. CDR3 region: CASSSSGGAGRTGELFF. DNA for the CDR3: TGTGCCAGCAGCTCTAGCGGGGGGGCGGGTCGGACCGGGGAGCTGTTTTTT. The complete variable domain, with remaining parts taken from reference TRBV7-2 and TRBJ2-2, reads GAGVSQSPSNKVTEKGKDVELRCDPISGHTALYWYRQSLGQGLEFLIYFQGNSAPDKSGLPSDRFSAERTGGSVSTLTIQRTQQEDSAVYLCASSSSGGAGRTGELFFGEGSRLTVL.